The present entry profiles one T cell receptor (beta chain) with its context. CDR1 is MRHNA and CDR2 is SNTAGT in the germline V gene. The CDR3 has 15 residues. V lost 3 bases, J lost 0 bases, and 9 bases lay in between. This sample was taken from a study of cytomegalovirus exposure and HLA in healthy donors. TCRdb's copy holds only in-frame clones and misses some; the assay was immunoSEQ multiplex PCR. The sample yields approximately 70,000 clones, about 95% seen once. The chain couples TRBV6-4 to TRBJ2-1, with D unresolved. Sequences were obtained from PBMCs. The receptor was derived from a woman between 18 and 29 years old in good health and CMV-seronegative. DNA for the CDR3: TGTGCCAGCAGTGATGGGCAGAGCTCCTACAATGAGCAGTTCTTC. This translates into CASSDGQSSYNEQFF.